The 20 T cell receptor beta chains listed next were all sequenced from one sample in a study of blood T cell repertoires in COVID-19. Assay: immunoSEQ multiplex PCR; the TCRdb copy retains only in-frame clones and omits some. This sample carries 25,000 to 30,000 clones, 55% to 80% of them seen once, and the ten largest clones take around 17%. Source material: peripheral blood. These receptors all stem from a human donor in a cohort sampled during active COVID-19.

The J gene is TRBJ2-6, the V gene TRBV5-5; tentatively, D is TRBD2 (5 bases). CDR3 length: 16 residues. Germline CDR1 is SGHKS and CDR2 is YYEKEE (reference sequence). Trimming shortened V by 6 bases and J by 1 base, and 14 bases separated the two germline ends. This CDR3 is CASTPRGESGANVLTF. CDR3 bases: TGTGCCAGCACCCCCCGTGGGGAGTCTGGGGCCAACGTCCTGACTTTC.

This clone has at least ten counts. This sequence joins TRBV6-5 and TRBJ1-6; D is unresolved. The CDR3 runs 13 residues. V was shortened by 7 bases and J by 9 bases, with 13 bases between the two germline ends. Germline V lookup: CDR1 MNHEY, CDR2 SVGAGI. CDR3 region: CASMRERPSPLHF. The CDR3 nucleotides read TGTGCCAGCATGAGGGAAAGACCTTCACCCCTCCACTTT.

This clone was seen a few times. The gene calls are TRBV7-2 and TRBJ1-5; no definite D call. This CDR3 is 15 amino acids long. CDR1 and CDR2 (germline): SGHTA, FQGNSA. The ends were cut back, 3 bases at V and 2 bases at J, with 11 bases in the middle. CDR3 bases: TGTGCCAGCAGCTTCTCGGGTGGAGGCAATCAGCCCCAGCATTTT. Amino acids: CASSFSGGGNQPQHF.

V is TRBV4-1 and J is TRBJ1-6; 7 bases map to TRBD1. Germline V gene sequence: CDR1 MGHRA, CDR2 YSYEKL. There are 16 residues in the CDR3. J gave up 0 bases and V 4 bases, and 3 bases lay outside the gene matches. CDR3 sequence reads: CASSRDRASYNSPLHF. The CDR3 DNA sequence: TGCGCCAGCAGCCGCGACAGGGCCTCCTATAATTCACCCCTCCACTTT.

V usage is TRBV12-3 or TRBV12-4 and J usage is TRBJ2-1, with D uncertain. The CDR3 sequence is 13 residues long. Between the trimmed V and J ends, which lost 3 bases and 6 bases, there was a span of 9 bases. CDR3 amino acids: CASSFVASNEQFF. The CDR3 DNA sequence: TGTGCCAGCAGTTTTGTAGCTTCCAATGAGCAGTTCTTC.

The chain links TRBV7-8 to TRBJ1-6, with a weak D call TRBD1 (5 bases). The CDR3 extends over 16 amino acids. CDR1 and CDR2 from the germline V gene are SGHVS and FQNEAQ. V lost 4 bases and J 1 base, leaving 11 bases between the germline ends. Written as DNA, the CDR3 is TGTGCCAGCAGCTCCCAGGACATATCCTATAATTCACCCCTCCACTTT. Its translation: CASSSQDISYNSPLHF.

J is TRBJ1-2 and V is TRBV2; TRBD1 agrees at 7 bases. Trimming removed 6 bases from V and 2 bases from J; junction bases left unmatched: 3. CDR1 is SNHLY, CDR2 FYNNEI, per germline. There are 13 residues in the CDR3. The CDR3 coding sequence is TGTGCCAGCAGCCCGGGACAGAACTATGGCTACACCTTC. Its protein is CASSPGQNYGYTF.

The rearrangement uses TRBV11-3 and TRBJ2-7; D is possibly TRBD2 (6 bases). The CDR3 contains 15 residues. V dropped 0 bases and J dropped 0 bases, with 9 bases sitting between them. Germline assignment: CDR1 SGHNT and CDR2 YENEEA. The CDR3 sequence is CASSLDHGSSYEQYF. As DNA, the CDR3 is TGTGCCAGCAGCTTAGATCACGGGAGCTCCTACGAGCAGTACTTC.

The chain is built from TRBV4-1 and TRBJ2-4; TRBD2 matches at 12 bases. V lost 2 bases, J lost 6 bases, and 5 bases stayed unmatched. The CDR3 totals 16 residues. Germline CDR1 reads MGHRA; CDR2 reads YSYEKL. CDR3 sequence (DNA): TGCGCCAGCAGCCAAATCGCTAGCGGGGGGGTAAACATTCAGTACTTC. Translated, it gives CASSQIASGGVNIQYF.

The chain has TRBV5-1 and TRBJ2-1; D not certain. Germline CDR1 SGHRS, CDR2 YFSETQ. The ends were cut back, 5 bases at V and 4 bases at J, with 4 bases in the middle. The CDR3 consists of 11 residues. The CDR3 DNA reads TGCGCCAGCAGTGAGTACAATGAGCAGTTCTTC. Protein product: CASSEYNEQFF.

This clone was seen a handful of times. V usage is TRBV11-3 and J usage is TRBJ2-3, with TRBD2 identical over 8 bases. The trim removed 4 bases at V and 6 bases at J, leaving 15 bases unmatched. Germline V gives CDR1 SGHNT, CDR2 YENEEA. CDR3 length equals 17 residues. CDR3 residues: CASSSGGEVGITDTQYF. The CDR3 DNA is TGTGCCAGCAGCTCCGGGGGGGAGGTCGGAATCACCGATACGCAGTATTTT.

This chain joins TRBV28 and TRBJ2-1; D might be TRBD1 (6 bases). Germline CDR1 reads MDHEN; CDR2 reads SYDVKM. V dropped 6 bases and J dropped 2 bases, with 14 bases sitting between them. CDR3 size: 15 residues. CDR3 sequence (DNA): TGTGCCAGCAGGCCCATAACAGGGACCTACAATGAGCAGTTCTTC. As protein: CASRPITGTYNEQFF.

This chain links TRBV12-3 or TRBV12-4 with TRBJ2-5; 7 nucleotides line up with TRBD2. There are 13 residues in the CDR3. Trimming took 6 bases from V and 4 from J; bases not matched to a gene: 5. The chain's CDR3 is CASSRTRGETQYF. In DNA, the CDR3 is TGTGCCAGCAGCCGGACTAGGGGAGAGACCCAGTACTTC.

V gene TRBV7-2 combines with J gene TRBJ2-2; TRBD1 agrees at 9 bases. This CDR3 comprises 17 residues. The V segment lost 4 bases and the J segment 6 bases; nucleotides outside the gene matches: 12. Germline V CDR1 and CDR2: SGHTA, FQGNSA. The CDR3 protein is CASSSNGQGIRAGELFF. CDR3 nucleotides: TGTGCCAGCAGCTCAAATGGACAGGGGATCCGGGCCGGGGAGCTGTTTTTT.

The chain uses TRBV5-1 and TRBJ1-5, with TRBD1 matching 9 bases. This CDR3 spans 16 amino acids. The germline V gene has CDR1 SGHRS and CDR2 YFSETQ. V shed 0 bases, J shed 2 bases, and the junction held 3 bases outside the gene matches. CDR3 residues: CASSLGGTGRNQPQHF. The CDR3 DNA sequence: TGCGCCAGCAGCTTGGGGGGGACAGGGCGCAATCAGCCCCAGCATTTT.

The CDR3: CASSSDRGTDYEQYF. The CDR3 nucleotides are TGTGCCAGCAGCTCGGACAGGGGGACTGACTACGAGCAGTACTTC. The chain recombines TRBV9 with TRBJ2-7, with 10 bases aligning to TRBD1. Germline V lookup: CDR1 SGDLS, CDR2 YYNGEE. J lost 3 bases, V lost 4 bases, and 7 bases had no gene match. CDR3 size: 15 residues.

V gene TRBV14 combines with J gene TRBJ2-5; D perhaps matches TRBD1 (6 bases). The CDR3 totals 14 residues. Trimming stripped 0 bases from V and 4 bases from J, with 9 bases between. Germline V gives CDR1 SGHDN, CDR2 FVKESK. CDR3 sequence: CASSQDEGGETQYF. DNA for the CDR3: TGTGCCAGCAGCCAAGATGAAGGGGGAGAGACCCAGTACTTC. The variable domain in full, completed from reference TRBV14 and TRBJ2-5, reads EAGVTQFPSHSVIEKGQTVTLRCDPISGHDNLYWYRRVMGKEIKFLLHFVKESKQDESGMPNNRFLAERTGGTYSTLKVQPAELEDSGVYFCASSQDEGGETQYFGPGTRLLVL.

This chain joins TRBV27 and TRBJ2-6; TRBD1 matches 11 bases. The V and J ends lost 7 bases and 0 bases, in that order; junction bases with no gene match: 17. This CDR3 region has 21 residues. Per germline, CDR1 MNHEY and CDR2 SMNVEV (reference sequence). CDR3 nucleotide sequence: TGTGCCAGCAAGGGGGTGCGGTCTTGGACAGGGGGCCTCTCTGGGGCCAACGTCCTGACTTTC. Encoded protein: CASKGVRSWTGGLSGANVLTF.

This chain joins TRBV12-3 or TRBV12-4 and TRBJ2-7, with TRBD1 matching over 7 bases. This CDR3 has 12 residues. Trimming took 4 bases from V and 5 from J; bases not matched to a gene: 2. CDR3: CASSSGQDEQYF. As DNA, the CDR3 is TGTGCCAGCAGTTCCGGACAGGACGAGCAGTACTTC.

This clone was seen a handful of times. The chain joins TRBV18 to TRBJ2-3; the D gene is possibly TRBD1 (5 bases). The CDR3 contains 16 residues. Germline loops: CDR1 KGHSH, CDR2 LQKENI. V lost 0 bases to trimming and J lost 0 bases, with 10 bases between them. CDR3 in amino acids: CASSPPSPGSTDTQYF. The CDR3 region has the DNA TGTGCCAGCTCACCACCTAGTCCAGGGAGCACAGATACGCAGTATTTT.